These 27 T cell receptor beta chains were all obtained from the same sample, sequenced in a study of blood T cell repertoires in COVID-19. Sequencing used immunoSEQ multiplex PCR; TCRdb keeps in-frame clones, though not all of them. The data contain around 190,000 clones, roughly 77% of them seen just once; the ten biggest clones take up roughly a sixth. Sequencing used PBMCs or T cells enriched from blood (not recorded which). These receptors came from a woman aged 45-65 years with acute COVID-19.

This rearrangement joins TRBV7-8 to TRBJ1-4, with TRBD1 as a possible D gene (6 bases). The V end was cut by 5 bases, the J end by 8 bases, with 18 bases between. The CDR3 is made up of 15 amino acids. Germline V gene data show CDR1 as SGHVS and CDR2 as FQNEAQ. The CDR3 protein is CASSQGGGDGEKLFF. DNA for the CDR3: TGTGCCAGCAGCCAAGGGGGAGGGGATGGAGAAAAACTGTTTTTT. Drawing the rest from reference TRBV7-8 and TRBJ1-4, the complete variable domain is GAGVSQSPRYKVAKRGQDVALRCDPISGHVSLFWYQQALGQGPEFLTYFQNEAQLDKSGLPSDRFFAERPEGSVSTLKIQRTQQEDSAVYLCASSQGGGDGEKLFFGSGTQLSVL.

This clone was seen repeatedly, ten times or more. The CDR3 bases are TGTGCCATCAGCCCGGGGTCCCAAGGTCCCAGCTATGGCTACACCTTC. This encodes CAISPGSQGPSYGYTF. The rearrangement links TRBV10-3 to TRBJ1-2, with unresolved D. The V and J ends lost 6 bases and 4 bases respectively, with 21 bases between them. This CDR3 has 16 residues. Germline values: CDR1 ENHRY, CDR2 SYGVKD.

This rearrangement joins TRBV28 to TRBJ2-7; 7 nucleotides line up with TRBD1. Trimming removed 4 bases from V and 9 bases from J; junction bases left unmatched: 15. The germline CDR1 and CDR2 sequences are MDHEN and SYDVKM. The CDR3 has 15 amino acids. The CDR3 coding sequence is TGTGCCAGCAGTTCGCCCGACCGACAGGGTACAGGGCAGTACGTC. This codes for CASSSPDRQGTGQYV.

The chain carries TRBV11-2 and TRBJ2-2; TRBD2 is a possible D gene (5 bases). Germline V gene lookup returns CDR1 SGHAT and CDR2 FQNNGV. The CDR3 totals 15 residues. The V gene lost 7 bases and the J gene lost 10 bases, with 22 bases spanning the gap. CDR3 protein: CASKGHGGGAVELFF. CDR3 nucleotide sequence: TGTGCCAGCAAGGGTCACGGAGGTGGTGCTGTGGAGCTGTTTTTT.

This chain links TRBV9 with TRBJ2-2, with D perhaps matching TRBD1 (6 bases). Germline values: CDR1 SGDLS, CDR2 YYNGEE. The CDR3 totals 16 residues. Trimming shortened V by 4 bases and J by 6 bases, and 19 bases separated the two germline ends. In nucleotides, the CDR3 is TGTGCCAGCAGCCCCCGCAGGACAGTTTCCCCCGGGGAGCTGTTTTTT. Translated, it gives CASSPRRTVSPGELFF.

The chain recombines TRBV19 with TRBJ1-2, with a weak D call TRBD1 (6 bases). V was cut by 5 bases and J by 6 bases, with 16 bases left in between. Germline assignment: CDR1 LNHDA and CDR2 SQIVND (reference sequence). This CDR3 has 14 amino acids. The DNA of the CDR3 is TGTGCCAGTAGTGCCGGGGCGGGGGCGAATGGCTACACCTTC. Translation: CASSAGAGANGYTF.

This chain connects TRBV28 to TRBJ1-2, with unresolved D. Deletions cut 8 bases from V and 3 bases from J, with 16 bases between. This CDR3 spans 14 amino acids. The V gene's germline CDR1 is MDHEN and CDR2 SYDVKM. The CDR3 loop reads CASHVVGEDYGYTF. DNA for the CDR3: TGTGCCAGCCATGTCGTCGGGGAGGACTATGGCTACACCTTC.

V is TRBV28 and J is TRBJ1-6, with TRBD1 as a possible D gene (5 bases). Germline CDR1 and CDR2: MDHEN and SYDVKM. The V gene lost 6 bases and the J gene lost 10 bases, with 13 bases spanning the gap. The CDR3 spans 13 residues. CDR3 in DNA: TGTGCCAGCAGCTCAGGTGCAGGGTCACCCCTCCACTTT. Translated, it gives CASSSGAGSPLHF.

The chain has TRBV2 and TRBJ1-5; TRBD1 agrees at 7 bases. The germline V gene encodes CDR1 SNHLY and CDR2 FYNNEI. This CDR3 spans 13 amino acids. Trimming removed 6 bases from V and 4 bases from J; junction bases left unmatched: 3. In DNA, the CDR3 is TGTGCCAGCAGATCACAGGGGAATCAGCCCCAGCATTTT. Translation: CASRSQGNQPQHF.

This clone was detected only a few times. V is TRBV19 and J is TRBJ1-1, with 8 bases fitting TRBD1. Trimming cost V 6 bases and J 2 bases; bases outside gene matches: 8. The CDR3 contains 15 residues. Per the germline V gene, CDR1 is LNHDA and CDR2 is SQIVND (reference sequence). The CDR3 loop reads CASRRQGNDNTEAFF. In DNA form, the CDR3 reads TGTGCCAGTAGGAGACAGGGGAATGATAACACTGAAGCTTTCTTT.

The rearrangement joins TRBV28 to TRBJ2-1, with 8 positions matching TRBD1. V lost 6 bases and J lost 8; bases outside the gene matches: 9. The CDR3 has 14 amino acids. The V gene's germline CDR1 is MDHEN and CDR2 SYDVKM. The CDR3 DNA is TGTGCCAGCAGCACAGACAGGGGATCGCATGAGCAGTTCTTC. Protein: CASSTDRGSHEQFF. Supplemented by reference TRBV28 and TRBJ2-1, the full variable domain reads DVKVTQSSRYLVKRTGEKVFLECVQDMDHENMFWYRQDPGLGLRLIYFSYDVKMKEKGDIPEGYSVSREKKERFSLILESASTNQTSMYLCASSTDRGSHEQFFGPGTRLTVL.

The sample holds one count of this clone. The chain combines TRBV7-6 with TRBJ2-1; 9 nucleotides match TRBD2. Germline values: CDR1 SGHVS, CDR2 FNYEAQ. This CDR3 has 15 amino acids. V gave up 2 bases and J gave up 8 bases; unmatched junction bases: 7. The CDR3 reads CASSLLSGGQHEQFF. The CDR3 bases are TGTGCCAGCAGCTTATTAAGCGGGGGGCAGCATGAGCAGTTCTTC.

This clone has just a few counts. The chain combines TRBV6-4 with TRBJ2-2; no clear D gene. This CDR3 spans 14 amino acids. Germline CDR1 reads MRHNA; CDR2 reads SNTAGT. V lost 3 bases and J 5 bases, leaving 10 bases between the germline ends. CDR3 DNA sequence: TGTGCCAGCAGTGAAGAGAGTCAAACCGGGGAGCTGTTTTTT. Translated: CASSEESQTGELFF.

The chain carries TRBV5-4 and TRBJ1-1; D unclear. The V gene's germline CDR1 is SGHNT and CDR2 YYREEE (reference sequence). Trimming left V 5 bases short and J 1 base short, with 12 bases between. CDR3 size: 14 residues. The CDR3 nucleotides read TGTGCCAGCAGTTCCAGGTTTACGAACACTGAAGCTTTCTTT. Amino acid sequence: CASSSRFTNTEAFF.

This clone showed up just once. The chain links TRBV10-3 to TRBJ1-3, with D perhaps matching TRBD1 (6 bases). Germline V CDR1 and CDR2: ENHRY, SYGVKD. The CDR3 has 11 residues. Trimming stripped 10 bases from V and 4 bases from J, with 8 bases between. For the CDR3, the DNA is TGTGCCACAGGGGAGGGAAACACCATATATTTT. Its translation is CATGEGNTIYF.

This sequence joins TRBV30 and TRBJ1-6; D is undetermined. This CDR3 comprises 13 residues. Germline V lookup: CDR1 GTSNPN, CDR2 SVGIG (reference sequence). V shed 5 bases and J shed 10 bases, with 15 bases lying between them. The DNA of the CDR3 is TGTGCCTGGGCCAGCGGATTAGGCTCACCCCTCCACTTT. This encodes CAWASGLGSPLHF.

The chain's CDR3 is CASSLFRGGAGANVLTF. The CDR3 nucleotides read TGTGCCAGCAGTTTATTCAGGGGAGGGGCTGGGGCCAACGTCCTGACTTTC. The V and J genes are TRBV27 and TRBJ2-6; possibly TRBD2 for D (7 bases). CDR1 MNHEY and CDR2 SMNVEV come from the germline V gene (reference sequence). The CDR3 has 17 residues. V was shortened by 1 base and J by 2 bases, with 12 bases between the two germline ends.

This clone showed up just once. In DNA, the CDR3 is TGTGCCAGCAGCTTAGTGGCCAGTAACACAGATACGCAGTATTTT. Protein: CASSLVASNTDTQYF. The J gene is TRBJ2-3, the V gene TRBV7-2; D is uncertain. Per germline, CDR1 SGHTA and CDR2 FQGNSA. Trimming pared 1 base from V and 2 bases from J, leaving 10 bases between. The CDR3 spans 15 residues.

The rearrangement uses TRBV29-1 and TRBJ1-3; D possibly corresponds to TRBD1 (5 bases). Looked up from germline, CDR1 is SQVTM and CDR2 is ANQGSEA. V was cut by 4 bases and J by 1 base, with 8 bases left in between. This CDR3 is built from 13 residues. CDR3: CSVAGESGNTIYF. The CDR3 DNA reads TGCAGCGTTGCGGGGGAGTCTGGAAACACCATATATTTT.

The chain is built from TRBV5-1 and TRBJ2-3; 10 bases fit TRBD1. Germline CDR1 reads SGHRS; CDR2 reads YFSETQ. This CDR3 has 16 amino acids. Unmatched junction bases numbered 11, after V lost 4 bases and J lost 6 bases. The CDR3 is CASSRTGQGVIDTQYF. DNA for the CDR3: TGCGCCAGCAGCAGGACCGGACAGGGGGTCATCGATACGCAGTATTTT.

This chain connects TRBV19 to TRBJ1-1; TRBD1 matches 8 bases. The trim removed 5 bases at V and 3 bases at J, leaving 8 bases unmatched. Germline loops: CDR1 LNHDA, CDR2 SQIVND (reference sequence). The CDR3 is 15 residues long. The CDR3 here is CASSLPGQVYTEAFF. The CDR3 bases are TGTGCCAGTAGTTTACCGGGACAGGTTTACACTGAAGCTTTCTTT.

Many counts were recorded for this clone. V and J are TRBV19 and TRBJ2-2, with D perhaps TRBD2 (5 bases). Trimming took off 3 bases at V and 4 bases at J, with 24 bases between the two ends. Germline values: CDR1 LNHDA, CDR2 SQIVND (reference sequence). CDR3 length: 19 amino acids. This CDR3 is CASSIRTLLEVTSTGELFF. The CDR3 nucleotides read TGTGCCAGTAGTATCCGGACCCTCTTGGAGGTAACATCCACCGGGGAGCTGTTTTTT. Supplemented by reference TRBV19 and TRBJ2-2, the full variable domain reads DGGITQSPKYLFRKEGQNVTLSCEQNLNHDAMYWYRQDPGQGLRLIYYSQIVNDFQKGDIAEGYSVSREKKESFPLTVTSAQKNPTAFYLCASSIRTLLEVTSTGELFFGEGSRLTVL.

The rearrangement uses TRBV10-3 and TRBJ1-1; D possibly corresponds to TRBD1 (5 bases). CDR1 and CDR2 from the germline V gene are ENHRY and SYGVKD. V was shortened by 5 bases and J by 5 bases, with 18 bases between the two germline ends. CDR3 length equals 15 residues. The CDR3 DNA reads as TGTGCCATCAGTTCAGGGACTGGGGTACGAACTGAAGCTTTCTTT. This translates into CAISSGTGVRTEAFF.

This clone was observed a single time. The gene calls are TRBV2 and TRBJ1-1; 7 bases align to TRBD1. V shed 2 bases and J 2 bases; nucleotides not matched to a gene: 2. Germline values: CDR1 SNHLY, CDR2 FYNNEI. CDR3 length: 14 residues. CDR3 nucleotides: TGTGCCAGCAGTGAACGGACAGGAAACACTGAAGCTTTCTTT. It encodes CASSERTGNTEAFF.

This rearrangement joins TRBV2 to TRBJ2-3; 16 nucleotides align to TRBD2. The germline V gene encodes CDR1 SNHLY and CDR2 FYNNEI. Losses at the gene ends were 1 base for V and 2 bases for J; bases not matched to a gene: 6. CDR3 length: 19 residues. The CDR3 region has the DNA TGTGCCAGCAGTGAAGGCTGGGGGACTAGCGGGGGGGACACAGATACGCAGTATTTT. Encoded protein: CASSEGWGTSGGDTDTQYF.

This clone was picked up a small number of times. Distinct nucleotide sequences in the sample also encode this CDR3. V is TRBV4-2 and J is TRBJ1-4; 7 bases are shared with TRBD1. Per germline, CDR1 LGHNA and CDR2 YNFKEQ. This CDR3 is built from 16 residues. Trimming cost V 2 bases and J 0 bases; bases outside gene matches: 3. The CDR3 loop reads CASSQTDRATNEKLFF. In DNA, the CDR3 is TGTGCCAGCAGCCAAACAGACAGGGCAACTAATGAAAAACTGTTTTTT.

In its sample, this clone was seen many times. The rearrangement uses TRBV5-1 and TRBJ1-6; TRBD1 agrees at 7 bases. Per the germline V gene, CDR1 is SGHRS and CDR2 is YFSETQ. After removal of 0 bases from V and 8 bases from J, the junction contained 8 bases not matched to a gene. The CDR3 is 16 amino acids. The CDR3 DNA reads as TGCGCCAGCAGCTTGGGGCACCGGGACAGCGATTCACCCCTCCACTTT. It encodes CASSLGHRDSDSPLHF.